The present TCR beta chain was sequenced within a study of beta chain features in type 1 diabetes. The isolated RNA, all of it, was reverse transcribed, so expressed TCRB transcripts were what got sequenced. Generated by immunoSEQ multiplex PCR, the TCRdb table keeps only in-frame clones and is missing some. The table has roughly 14,000 clones, roughly two fifths seen once; the top ten hold 0.4% to 0.6%. Study results and limitations: Resolution of whether HLA type affects TCRB rearrangement was not achieved here. At VDJ recombination sites, type 1 diabetes patients had fewer insertions and more deleted nucleotides. Among all four CD4+ subsets, Type 1 diabetes patients had TCRB CDR3s that were moderately but significantly shorter.

The CDR3 extends over 15 amino acids. V was cut by 0 bases and J by 1 base, with 11 bases left in between. Germline V gene lookup returns CDR1 SGDLS and CDR2 YYNGEE. Details on this clone: What it binds is unknown.

The receptor's source is a woman aged 40 to 49 in good health. Sequences were obtained from stem cell memory CD4+ T cells from blood. The chain recombines TRBV9 with TRBJ2-7; D is perhaps TRBD2 (5 bases). CDR3 sequence reads: CASSVGGSLSYEQYF. The CDR3 DNA reads TGTGCCAGCAGCGTAGGTGGGAGCCTTTCCTACGAGCAGTACTTC. Filled out from reference TRBV9 and TRBJ2-7, the complete variable domain reads DSGVTQTPKHLITATGQRVTLRCSPRSGDLSVYWYQQSLDQGLQFLIQYYNGEERAKGNILERFSAQQFPDLHSELNLSSLELGDSALYFCASSVGGSLSYEQYFGPGTRLTVT.